The 14 T cell receptor beta chains in this list originate from one sample, sequenced in a study of T-cell memory formation after mild COVID-19. One entry per CDR3 protein results from TCRdb running MiXCR on the 5' RACE reads. The repertoire holds about 160,000 distinct CDR3 sequences, with about 28% as singletons. Material for sequencing was PBMCs or a T cell subset sorted from them (not recorded which). The receptors here all came from an adult woman who had mild COVID-19 (a few samples of this study predate the infection). Cell type and time point are not known.

This clonotype occurred a few times. The chain employs TRBV6-2 or TRBV6-3 and TRBJ2-1; 9 nucleotides agree with TRBD2. Germline values: CDR1 MNHEY, CDR2 SVGEGT. This CDR3 region has 17 residues. V lost 6 bases, J lost 0 bases, and 9 bases stayed unmatched. CDR3 sequence (DNA): TGTGCCAGCAGAGGCCCGGCGACTAGCGGCTCCTACAATGAGCAGTTCTTC. Protein sequence: CASRGPATSGSYNEQFF.

This chain connects TRBV5-1 to TRBJ1-1; D might be TRBD1 (5 bases). The length of the CDR3 is 15 residues. The germline CDR1 and CDR2 sequences are SGHRS and YFSETQ. V lost 4 bases and J 1 base, leaving 14 bases between the germline ends. DNA of the CDR3: TGCGCCAGCAGCCCGCGAACGGGGCAGAACACTGAAGCTTTCTTT. It encodes CASSPRTGQNTEAFF.

This chain uses TRBV5-1 with TRBJ2-7; 11 bases fit TRBD1. Germline CDR1 and CDR2: SGHRS and YFSETQ. The CDR3 loop spans 15 amino acids. V lost 2 bases to trimming and J lost 0 bases; unmatched junction nucleotides: 1. This CDR3 reads CASSFGTGGSYEQYF. The CDR3 bases are TGCGCCAGCAGCTTCGGGACAGGGGGCTCCTACGAGCAGTACTTC.

This clonotype showed up just a few times. J is TRBJ2-7 and V is TRBV7-9, with D possibly TRBD2 on 6 matching bases. The V end was cut by 7 bases, the J end by 0 bases, with 22 bases between. Germline-derived CDR1 and CDR2 are SEHNR and FQNEAQ (reference sequence). The CDR3 is 17 amino acids. The CDR3 region has the DNA TGTGCCAGCACCCTGCGGGGTAAGGACACTTTCTCCTACGAGCAGTACTTC. It is translated as CASTLRGKDTFSYEQYF.

This chain links TRBV4-3 with TRBJ1-6; TRBD1 might be the D (6 bases). Trimming removed 0 bases from V and 10 bases from J, with 13 bases in between. There are 15 residues in the CDR3. Germline V gene lookup returns CDR1 LGHNA and CDR2 YSLEER. The CDR3 is CASSQEQGSGSPLHF. CDR3 nucleotides: TGCGCCAGCAGCCAAGAGCAGGGGAGTGGATCACCCCTCCACTTT.

This clonotype was picked up a small number of times. CDR3 protein: CSAPRVDTQYF. The CDR3 DNA reads TGCAGTGCCCCTCGGGTAGATACGCAGTATTTT. The genes are TRBV20-1 and TRBJ2-3; D not resolved. The CDR3 loop spans 11 amino acids. The germline V gene encodes CDR1 DFQATT and CDR2 SNEGSKA (reference sequence). Trimming stripped 6 bases from V and 5 bases from J, with 9 bases between.

This clonotype was counted a few times. In DNA, the CDR3 is TGTGCCAGCAGCCCCCGGGGGCGGGGGGGCCTTGATACGCAGTATTTT. This translates into CASSPRGRGGLDTQYF. The chain uses TRBV7-2 and TRBJ2-3; 9 bases are a match to TRBD2. The junction had 12 bases not matched to a gene; V was cut back by 5 bases and J by 6 bases. The length of the CDR3 is 16 residues. The V gene's germline CDR1 is SGHTA and CDR2 FQGNSA.

This clonotype has a handful of counts. The chain employs TRBV5-4 and TRBJ1-3, with 7 bases fitting TRBD1. This CDR3 spans 13 amino acids. Per germline, CDR1 SGHNT and CDR2 YYREEE (reference sequence). J gave up 6 bases and V 1 base, and 1 base lay outside the gene matches. The CDR3 DNA reads as TGTGCCAGCAGCTTGACAGGGGCAAACACCATATATTTT. This gives the protein CASSLTGANTIYF.

The chain has TRBV23-1 and TRBJ2-1, with 7 bases fitting TRBD1. TRBV23-1 is an open reading frame whose function is uncertain. This CDR3 spans 16 amino acids. V lost 2 bases and J lost 4; bases outside the gene matches: 8. CDR3 sequence: CASSQDSEDRYNEQFF. CDR3 nucleotide sequence: TGCGCCAGCAGTCAAGACTCAGAGGACAGGTACAATGAGCAGTTCTTC.

The chain couples TRBV7-9 to TRBJ1-4, with 9 nucleotides matching TRBD1. Trimming cost V 1 base and J 3 bases; bases outside gene matches: 3. Germline V gene data show CDR1 as SEHNR and CDR2 as FQNEAQ (reference sequence). This CDR3 has 16 residues. The CDR3 region is CASSLGDRAANEKLFF. DNA for the CDR3: TGTGCCAGCAGCTTAGGGGACAGGGCCGCTAATGAAAAACTGTTTTTT.

The chain joins TRBV5-6 to TRBJ1-5, with D perhaps TRBD1 (6 bases). The V gene lost 0 bases and the J gene lost 9 bases, with 16 bases spanning the gap. Looked up from germline, CDR1 is SGHDT and CDR2 is YYEEEE. The CDR3 is made up of 15 amino acids. Here the CDR3 reads CASSLGGTSPWPQHF. The DNA for the CDR3 is TGTGCCAGCAGCTTGGGGGGGACATCCCCGTGGCCCCAGCATTTT.

The chain has TRBV6-5 and TRBJ2-7; 7 bases line up with TRBD1. This CDR3 has 13 amino acids. V gave up 2 bases and J gave up 3 bases; unmatched junction bases: 1. The germline CDR1 and CDR2 sequences are MNHEY and SVGAGI. Here the CDR3 reads CASSYGDSYEQYF. CDR3 nucleotides: TGTGCCAGCAGTTACGGGGACAGCTACGAGCAGTACTTC.

This clonotype has more than one count but fewer than ten. This chain uses TRBV15 with TRBJ1-1; 7 positions agree with TRBD1. V was clipped by 0 bases and J by 3 bases; unmatched bases: 13. The CDR3 is 18 amino acids. Per the germline V gene, CDR1 is LNHNV and CDR2 is YYDKDF (reference sequence). The CDR3 sequence: CATSRDRLLTGLHTEAFF. As DNA, the CDR3 is TGTGCCACCAGCAGAGATAGGCTCCTGACAGGGTTACACACTGAAGCTTTCTTT.

V and J are TRBV6-5 and TRBJ2-1, with 10 nucleotides matching TRBD2. Germline CDR1 MNHEY, CDR2 SVGAGI. J was trimmed by 2 bases and V by 5 bases; bases with no gene match: 3. The CDR3 runs 15 residues. In DNA form, the CDR3 reads TGTGCCAGCAGTACTAGCGGGATTACCTACAATGAGCAGTTCTTC. Its translation: CASSTSGITYNEQFF.